The 27 T cell receptor beta chains in this list originate from one sample, sequenced in a study of blood T cells in healthy people across ages. Primed by a sample-barcoded 5' primer and a J-beta primer mix, a second PCR proceeded for 7 to 11 cycles. TCRdb passed the 5' RACE reads through MiXCR, listing each CDR3 protein once. The table shows around 700,000 distinct CDR3 sequences, with 25% occurring only once. These data were also filed under a second study, of T cells of mothers and their children.

The material sequenced was blood. These receptors were collected from a boy between 10 and 17 years old in good health.

The V gene is TRBV29-1, the J gene TRBJ1-1, with a tentative D call TRBD1 (5 bases). V lost 8 bases and J 0 bases, leaving 19 bases between the germline ends. Germline V lookup: CDR1 SQVTM, CDR2 ANQGSEA. This CDR3 has 15 residues. CDR3 DNA sequence: TGCAGCACTCGCGCCCAGGGATCGGTGAACACTGAAGCTTTCTTT. Its protein is CSTRAQGSVNTEAFF.

The sample holds many counts of this clonotype. The rearrangement uses TRBV12-3 or TRBV12-4 and TRBJ1-2; 11 bases match TRBD1. CDR3 size: 13 residues. V lost 5 bases, J lost 7 bases, and 3 bases stayed unmatched. Here the CDR3 reads CASSPGQGVGYTF. The DNA for the CDR3 is TGTGCCAGCAGTCCGGGACAGGGGGTTGGCTACACCTTC.

V and J are TRBV7-3 and TRBJ1-1; TRBD1 is a possible D gene (5 bases). CDR1 and CDR2 (germline): SGHTA, FQGTGA. This CDR3 has 16 residues. V was shortened by 2 bases and J by 4 bases, with 17 bases between the two germline ends. For the CDR3, the DNA is TGTGCCAGCAGCTTAGAGGGTGGGGGGTTTACCACTGAAGCTTTCTTT. It translates to CASSLEGGGFTTEAFF.

V usage is TRBV29-1 and J usage is TRBJ2-5; D unclear. From germline, CDR1 is SQVTM and CDR2 ANQGSEA. V was clipped by 1 base and J by 4 bases, with 13 bases between them. This CDR3 contains 14 residues. CDR3 sequence reads: CSVEGAARTETQYF. In DNA form, the CDR3 reads TGCAGCGTTGAAGGTGCCGCGAGAACAGAGACCCAGTACTTC.

This clonotype was detected a few times. This chain joins TRBV7-9 and TRBJ2-7, with 9 bases aligning to TRBD1. This CDR3 is 16 amino acids long. The junction had 6 bases not matched to a gene; V was cut back by 1 base and J by 2 bases. Germline loops: CDR1 SEHNR, CDR2 FQNEAQ (reference sequence). The CDR3 nucleotides are TGTGCCAGCAGCTTAGTCTCGGACAGGGGACCCTACGAGCAGTACTTC. Protein: CASSLVSDRGPYEQYF.

This rearrangement joins TRBV12-3 or TRBV12-4 to TRBJ1-2; tentative D call: TRBD1 (6 bases). This CDR3 comprises 14 residues. The V end was cut by 7 bases, the J end by 10 bases, with 22 bases between. In nucleotides, the CDR3 is TGTGCCAGCACCCCACAGACGGGGGCAGGGCACTACACCTTC. This encodes CASTPQTGAGHYTF.

V is TRBV29-1 and J is TRBJ2-2, with no clear D. This CDR3 comprises 13 residues. The germline gives CDR1 SQVTM, CDR2 ANQGSEA. V lost 4 bases, J lost 0 bases, and 6 bases lay in between. The CDR3 coding sequence is TGCAGCGTTGGAGTCTCGAACACCGGGGAGCTGTTTTTT. Translated: CSVGVSNTGELFF.

V gene TRBV20-1 combines with J gene TRBJ1-1; 8 positions match TRBD1. V lost 5 bases and J lost 1; bases outside the gene matches: 6. Germline values: CDR1 DFQATT, CDR2 SNEGSKA (reference sequence). CDR3 size: 14 residues. As DNA, the CDR3 is TGCAGTGCTCGCCGGGACAGGAAGAACACTGAAGCTTTCTTT. It codes for CSARRDRKNTEAFF.

This clonotype has more than one count but fewer than ten. The gene calls are TRBV29-1 and TRBJ2-7, with 7 bases fitting TRBD2. The trim removed 6 bases at V and 3 bases at J, leaving 8 bases unmatched. There are 13 residues in the CDR3. Germline values: CDR1 SQVTM, CDR2 ANQGSEA. The DNA of the CDR3 is TGCAGCGTCCCGGGGCTAGCGGACTACGAGCAGTACTTC. This encodes CSVPGLADYEQYF.

The chain recombines TRBV6-2 or TRBV6-3 with TRBJ1-1, with D unresolved. The CDR3 is made up of 13 amino acids. V was cut by 7 bases and J by 2 bases, with 11 bases left in between. Germline CDR1 MNHEY, CDR2 SVGEGT. The CDR3 bases are TGTGCCAGCACCGGCCAAGAAAACACTGAAGCTTTCTTT. It is translated as CASTGQENTEAFF.

This chain links TRBV3-1 with TRBJ2-5; TRBD2 matches at 14 bases. The J call is in doubt because the DNA end fits TRBJ2-7 better. The germline CDR1 and CDR2 sequences are LGHDT and YNNKEL (reference sequence). This CDR3 region has 16 residues. The CDR3 bases are TGTGCCAGCAGCCAGTCGGGACTAGCGGGAGTCTACGAGCAGTACTTC. Protein: CASSQSGLAGVYEQYF.

CDR3 DNA: TGTGCCAGCAGTTTTCTCACAGGGATCGATGGCTACACCTTC. This codes for CASSFLTGIDGYTF. This sequence joins TRBV27 and TRBJ1-2; a possible D gene is TRBD1 (6 bases). In germline, CDR1 is MNHEY, CDR2 SMNVEV (reference sequence). This CDR3 contains 14 residues. The V and J ends lost 3 bases and 6 bases respectively, with 14 bases between them.

This clonotype was counted a few times. The chain recombines TRBV11-2 with TRBJ2-6; D gene ambiguous. Germline V gives CDR1 SGHAT, CDR2 FQNNGV. V was cut by 2 bases and J by 0 bases, with 5 bases left in between. CDR3 length equals 15 residues. The CDR3 sequence is CASSLMASGANVLTF. The DNA of the CDR3 is TGTGCCAGCAGCTTAATGGCCTCTGGGGCCAACGTCCTGACTTTC.

This clonotype has more than one count but fewer than ten. The chain has TRBV24-1 and TRBJ2-1; D remains unclear. Trimming removed 1 base at V and 7 bases at J, with 7 bases between. The germline V gene has CDR1 KGHDR and CDR2 SFDVKD. CDR3 length: 13 residues. The CDR3 protein is CATSDLGWNEQFF. In DNA, the CDR3 is TGTGCCACCAGTGATTTAGGGTGGAATGAGCAGTTCTTC.

The CDR3 protein is CSARDASSYEQYF. DNA for the CDR3: TGCAGCGCCCGGGACGCGAGCTCCTACGAGCAGTACTTC. The genes are TRBV29-1 and TRBJ2-5, with D perhaps assigned TRBD1 or TRBD2 (5 bases each). Gene TRBJ2-7 matches the end of the DNA better, so the J call may be wrong. This CDR3 region has 13 residues. Germline values: CDR1 SQVTM, CDR2 ANQGSEA.

The chain employs TRBV5-1 and TRBJ2-5; TRBD2 agrees at 14 bases. V was clipped by 0 bases and J by 4 bases; unmatched bases: 5. Germline CDR1 SGHRS, CDR2 YFSETQ. This CDR3 is built from 17 residues. This CDR3 reads CASSLGEGLAGVETQYF. The CDR3, as DNA: TGCGCCAGCAGCTTGGGAGAGGGACTAGCGGGAGTAGAGACCCAGTACTTC.

The chain is built from TRBV15 and TRBJ1-6; no reliable D call. V was shortened by 8 bases and J by 8 bases, with 22 bases between the two germline ends. Looked up from germline, CDR1 is LNHNV and CDR2 is YYDKDF (reference sequence). The CDR3 loop spans 16 amino acids. The CDR3, as DNA: TGTGCCACCCGCCTCCGGTCCGAAGGACGGCATTCACCCCTCCACTTT. It translates to CATRLRSEGRHSPLHF. The full variable domain, with the rest looked up from reference TRBV15 and TRBJ1-6, is DAMVIQNPRYQVTQFGKPVTLSCSQTLNHNVMYWYQQKSSQAPKLLFHYYDKDFNNEADTPDNFQSRRPNTSFCFLDIRSPGLGDTAMYLCATRLRSEGRHSPLHFGNGTRLTVT.

The V gene is TRBV13, the J gene TRBJ2-7; D is undetermined. This CDR3 comprises 14 residues. V was cut by 5 bases and J by 2 bases, with 13 bases left in between. CDR1 is PRHDT, CDR2 FYEKMQ, per germline (reference sequence). CDR3 in DNA: TGTGCCAGCAGCACCCGGGCCGCCACCTACGAGCAGTACTTC. It codes for CASSTRAATYEQYF.

This clonotype was seen a handful of times. The gene calls are TRBV4-3 and TRBJ2-7, with D hard to call. The CDR3 is made up of 13 amino acids. The V gene's germline CDR1 is LGHNA and CDR2 YSLEER. Trimming took 0 bases from V and 4 from J, leaving 7 bases between them. CDR3 amino acids: CASSQDLPYEQYF. CDR3 nucleotides: TGCGCCAGCAGCCAAGATCTCCCTTACGAGCAGTACTTC.

This clonotype was observed a few times. This chain uses TRBV20-1 with TRBJ2-1; TRBD2 matches 10 bases. After removal of 2 bases from V and 9 bases from J, the junction contained 10 bases not matched to a gene. From germline, CDR1 is DFQATT and CDR2 SNEGSKA (reference sequence). The CDR3 extends over 15 amino acids. CDR3 DNA: TGCAGTGCTAGATCCTTCCTAGCGGGAGAAGGTGAGCAGTTCTTC. Its translation is CSARSFLAGEGEQFF.

Ten or more counts support this clonotype. The chain employs TRBV7-9 and TRBJ1-1; D remains ambiguous. The germline CDR1 and CDR2 sequences are SEHNR and FQNEAQ (reference sequence). V shed 5 bases and J shed 4 bases, with 14 bases lying between them. The length of the CDR3 is 14 residues. The CDR3 reads CASSPHSTGTEAFF. Here the CDR3 DNA reads TGTGCCAGCAGCCCACACTCGACGGGCACTGAAGCTTTCTTT.

There are a few counts of this clonotype. The chain joins TRBV24-1 to TRBJ1-2; D is possibly TRBD1 (6 bases). V was trimmed by 7 bases and J by 4 bases, leaving 12 bases between them. CDR1 is KGHDR and CDR2 is SFDVKD in the germline V gene. The CDR3 sequence is 13 residues long. The CDR3 DNA is TGTGCCACCAGCAGCCGGGACACCTATGGCTACACCTTC. It translates to CATSSRDTYGYTF.

With respect to this clonotype: The junction departs from germline at one end; a sequencing error may be responsible. V gene TRBV7-2 combines with J gene TRBJ2-7; maybe TRBD2 (6 bases). The CDR3 has 17 residues. In germline, CDR1 is SGHTA, CDR2 FQGNSA. CDR3 region: CASSFDSGGEVPYGQYF. The CDR3 region has the DNA TGTGCCAGCAGCTTTGATTCCGGGGGAGAGGTTCCCTACGGGCAGTACTTC.

The chain recombines TRBV27 with TRBJ2-4; D assignment may be TRBD1 or TRBD2 (5 bases each). Trimming shortened V by 5 bases and J by 0 bases, and 20 bases separated the two germline ends. Per the germline V gene, CDR1 is MNHEY and CDR2 is SMNVEV (reference sequence). This CDR3 has 18 residues. CDR3 protein: CASSPRDPILVAKNIQYF. Written as DNA, the CDR3 is TGTGCCAGCAGTCCAAGGGACCCCATCCTCGTAGCCAAAAACATTCAGTACTTC.

In its sample, this clonotype was seen a few times. V usage is TRBV20-1 and J usage is TRBJ2-7, with D possibly called TRBD1 or TRBD2 (5 bases each). The germline CDR1 and CDR2 sequences are DFQATT and SNEGSKA (reference sequence). V lost 0 bases to trimming and J lost 0 bases, with 15 bases between them. The length of the CDR3 is 16 residues. The CDR3 DNA follows: TGCAGTGCTAGAGAAATAGGGGACCTCAGCTCCTACGAGCAGTACTTC. Amino acid sequence: CSAREIGDLSSYEQYF.

This clonotype has only a few counts. The gene calls are TRBV19 and TRBJ1-4; D may be TRBD1 (5 bases). V dropped 7 bases and J dropped 6 bases, with 15 bases sitting between them. The CDR3 is 14 residues long. Germline CDR1 reads LNHDA; CDR2 reads SQIVND (reference sequence). CDR3 in amino acids: CASMGQGVDEKLFF. The CDR3 region has the DNA TGTGCCAGTATGGGCCAGGGTGTGGATGAAAAACTGTTTTTT.

The V and J genes are TRBV29-1 and TRBJ1-2, with no clear D. V lost 6 bases and J lost 4, with 15 bases in between. The V gene's germline CDR1 is SQVTM and CDR2 ANQGSEA. The CDR3 extends over 13 amino acids. This chain's CDR3 is CSVETETFYGYTF. The CDR3 DNA sequence: TGCAGCGTGGAGACCGAGACCTTCTATGGCTACACCTTC.